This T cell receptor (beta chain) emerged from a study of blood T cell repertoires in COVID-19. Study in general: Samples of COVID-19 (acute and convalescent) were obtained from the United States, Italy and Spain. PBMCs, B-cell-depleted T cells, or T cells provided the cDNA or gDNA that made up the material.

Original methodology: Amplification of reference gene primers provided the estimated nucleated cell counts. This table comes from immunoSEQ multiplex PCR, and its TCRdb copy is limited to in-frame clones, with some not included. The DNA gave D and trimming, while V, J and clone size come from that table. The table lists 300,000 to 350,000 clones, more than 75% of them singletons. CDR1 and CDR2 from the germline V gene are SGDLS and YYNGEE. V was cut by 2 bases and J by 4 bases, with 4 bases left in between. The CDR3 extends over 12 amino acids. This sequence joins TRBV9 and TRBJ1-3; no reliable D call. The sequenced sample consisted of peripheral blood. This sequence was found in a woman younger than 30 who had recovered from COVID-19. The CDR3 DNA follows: TGTGCCAGCAGCGTGGAGGGAAACACCATATATTTT. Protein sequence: CASSVEGNTIYF.